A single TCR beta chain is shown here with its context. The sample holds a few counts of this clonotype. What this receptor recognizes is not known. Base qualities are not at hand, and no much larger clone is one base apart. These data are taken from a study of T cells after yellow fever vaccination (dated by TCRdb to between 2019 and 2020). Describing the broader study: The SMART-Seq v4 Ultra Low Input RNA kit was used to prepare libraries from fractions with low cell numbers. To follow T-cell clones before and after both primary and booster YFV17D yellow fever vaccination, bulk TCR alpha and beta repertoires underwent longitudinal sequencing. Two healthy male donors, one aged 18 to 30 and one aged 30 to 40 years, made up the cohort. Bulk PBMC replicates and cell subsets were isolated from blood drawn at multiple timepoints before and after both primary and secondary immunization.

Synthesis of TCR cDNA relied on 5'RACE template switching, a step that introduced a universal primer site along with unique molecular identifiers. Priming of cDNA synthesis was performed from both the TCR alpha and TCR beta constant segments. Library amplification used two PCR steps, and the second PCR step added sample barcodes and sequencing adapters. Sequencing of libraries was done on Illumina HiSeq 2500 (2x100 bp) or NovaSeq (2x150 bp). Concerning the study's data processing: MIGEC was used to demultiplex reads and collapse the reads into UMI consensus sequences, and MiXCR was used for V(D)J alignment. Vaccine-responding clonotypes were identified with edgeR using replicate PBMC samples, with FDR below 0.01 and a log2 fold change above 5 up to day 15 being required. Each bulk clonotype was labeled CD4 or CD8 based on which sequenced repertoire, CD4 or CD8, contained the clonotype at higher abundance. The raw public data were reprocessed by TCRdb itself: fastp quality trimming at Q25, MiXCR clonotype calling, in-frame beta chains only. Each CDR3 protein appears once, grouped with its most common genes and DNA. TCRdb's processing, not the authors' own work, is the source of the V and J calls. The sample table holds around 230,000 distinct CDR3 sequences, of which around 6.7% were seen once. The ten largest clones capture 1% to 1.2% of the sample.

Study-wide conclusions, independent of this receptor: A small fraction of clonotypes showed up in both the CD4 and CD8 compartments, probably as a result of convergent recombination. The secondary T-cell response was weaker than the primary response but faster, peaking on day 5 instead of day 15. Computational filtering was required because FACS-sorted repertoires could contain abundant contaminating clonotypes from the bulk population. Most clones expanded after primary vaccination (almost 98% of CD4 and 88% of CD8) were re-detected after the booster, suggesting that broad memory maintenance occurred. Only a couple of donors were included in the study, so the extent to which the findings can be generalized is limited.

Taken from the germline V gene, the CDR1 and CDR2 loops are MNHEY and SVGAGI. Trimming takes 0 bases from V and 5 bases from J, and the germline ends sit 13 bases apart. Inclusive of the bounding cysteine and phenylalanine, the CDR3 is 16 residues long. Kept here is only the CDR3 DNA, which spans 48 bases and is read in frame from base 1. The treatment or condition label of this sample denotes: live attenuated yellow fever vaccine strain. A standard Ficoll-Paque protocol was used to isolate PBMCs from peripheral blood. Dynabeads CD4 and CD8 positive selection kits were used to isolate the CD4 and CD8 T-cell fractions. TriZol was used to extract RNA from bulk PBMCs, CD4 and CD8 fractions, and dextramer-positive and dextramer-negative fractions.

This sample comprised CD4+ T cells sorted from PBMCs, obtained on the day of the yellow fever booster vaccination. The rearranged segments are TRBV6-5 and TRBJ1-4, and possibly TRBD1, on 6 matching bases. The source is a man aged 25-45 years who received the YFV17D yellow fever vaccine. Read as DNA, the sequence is TGTGCCAGCAGTTACTCTAGGCAGGGGTTGAATGAAAAACTGTTTTTT. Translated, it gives CASSYSRQGLNEKLFF.